A selection of T cell receptor beta chains follows, all from one sample in a study of blood T cell repertoires in COVID-19. The repertoire was sequenced with immunoSEQ multiplex PCR; TCRdb's copy has only in-frame clones and lacks some. Here the sample spans 130,000 or so clones, approximately 90% being singletons. Sequencing input: peripheral blood. Receptors originate from a human donor with COVID-19, enrolled during active disease. The donor label of this sample is uncertain. Both conserved end residues are part of each CDR3. Each record gives: V gene, J gene, clone size, D gene, CDR3 protein, CDR3 DNA. D genes are given only for firm matches. Some rows have no size entry. The others give once, few or many, or a class for an expanded clone.

V: TRBV2
J: TRBJ2-7
size: -
D: TRBD1
CDR3: CASSATGFYEQYF
DNA: TGTGCCAGCAGTGCGACAGGGTTTTACGAGCAGTACTTC

V: TRBV7-2
J: TRBJ2-3
size: once
D: -
CDR3: CASSPRGLSTDTQYF
DNA: TGTGCCAGCAGCCCACGGGGACTTAGCACAGATACGCAGTATTTT

V: TRBV5-6
J: TRBJ2-2
size: once
D: TRBD1
CDR3: CASSLGQGKTGELFF
DNA: TGTGCCAGCAGCCTGGGACAGGGGAAGACCGGGGAGCTGTTTTTT

V: TRBV3-1/TRBV3-2
J: TRBJ2-2
size: -
D: TRBD2
CDR3: CASSQGGYTGELFF
DNA: TGTGCCAGCAGCCAGGGAGGGTACACCGGGGAGCTGTTTTTT

V: TRBV2
J: TRBJ2-3
size: -
D: TRBD2
CDR3: CASSGLAGGVDTQYF
DNA: TGTGCCAGCAGTGGGCTAGCGGGGGGCGTAGATACGCAGTATTTT

V: TRBV29-1
J: TRBJ2-1
size: once
D: -
CDR3: CSVSDGDYNEQFF
DNA: TGCAGCGTTTCGGACGGGGATTACAATGAGCAGTTCTTC

V: TRBV18
J: TRBJ2-7
size: -
D: -
CDR3: CASSPSRGAYEQYF
DNA: TGTGCCAGCTCACCATCCAGGGGCGCCTACGAGCAGTACTTC

V: TRBV19
J: TRBJ2-1
size: -
D: -
CDR3: CASLQGPDNEQFF
DNA: TGTGCCAGCTTACAGGGCCCCGACAATGAGCAGTTCTTC

V: TRBV20-1
J: TRBJ2-7
size: -
D: -
CDR3: CSGALDYEQYF
DNA: TGCAGTGGGGCTTTGGACTACGAGCAGTACTTC

V: TRBV6-5
J: TRBJ2-7
size: -
D: -
CDR3: CASSYDRTETYEQYF
DNA: TGTGCCAGCAGTTACGACCGGACAGAGACCTACGAGCAGTACTTC

V: TRBV29-1
J: TRBJ1-3
size: -
D: -
CDR3: CSVVEQFENTIYF
DNA: TGCAGCGTTGTGGAACAGTTTGAAAACACCATATATTTT

V: TRBV5-1
J: TRBJ2-2
size: -
D: TRBD1
CDR3: CASSLSDRAGGELFF
DNA: TGCGCCAGCAGCTTATCGGACAGGGCGGGCGGGGAGCTGTTTTTT

V: TRBV5-1
J: TRBJ2-3
size: once
D: -
CDR3: CASSQGTPRSTDTQYF
DNA: TGCGCCAGCAGCCAAGGGACACCGAGGAGCACAGATACGCAGTATTTT

V: TRBV25-1
J: TRBJ2-2
size: -
D: -
CDR3: CASSESVGSNTGELFF
DNA: TGTGCCAGCAGTGAATCCGTGGGCTCAAACACCGGGGAGCTGTTTTTT

V: TRBV10-1
J: TRBJ1-5
size: -
D: TRBD1
CDR3: CASTYSPGQGNQPQHF
DNA: TGCGCCAGCACCTATTCGCCGGGACAGGGAAATCAGCCCCAGCATTTT

V: TRBV4-1
J: TRBJ1-6
size: -
D: -
CDR3: CASSQDGKGVSSYNSPLHF
DNA: TGCGCCAGCAGCCAAGATGGAAAGGGGGTGAGCTCCTATAATTCACCCCTCCACTTT

V: TRBV9
J: TRBJ2-7
size: -
D: -
CDR3: CASSAESSYEQYF
DNA: TGTGCCAGCAGCGCAGAAAGCTCCTACGAGCAGTACTTC

V: TRBV2
J: TRBJ1-2
size: -
D: TRBD1
CDR3: CAGSPDREDGYTF
DNA: TGTGCCGGGTCCCCCGACAGGGAGGACGGCTACACCTTC

V: TRBV18
J: TRBJ2-4
size: once
D: TRBD1
CDR3: CASSPPNDRGLGAKNIQYF
DNA: TGTGCCAGCTCACCACCGAACGACAGGGGGCTAGGGGCCAAAAACATTCAGTACTTC

V: TRBV25-1
J: TRBJ1-2
size: -
D: TRBD1
CDR3: CASSGAGQENLYGYTF
DNA: TGTGCCAGCAGTGGGGCCGGACAGGAGAACCTCTATGGCTACACCTTC

V: TRBV7-9
J: TRBJ2-3
size: -
D: TRBD1
CDR3: CASRYGQGDTQYF
DNA: TGTGCCAGCAGGTACGGACAGGGCGATACGCAGTATTTT

V: TRBV25-1
J: TRBJ2-1
size: -
D: -
CDR3: CASSDEQGPWDEQFF
DNA: TGTGCCAGCAGTGATGAACAGGGACCTTGGGATGAGCAGTTCTTC

V: TRBV21-1
J: TRBJ2-2
size: -
D: -
CDR3: CASTTSTGSTGELFF
DNA: TGTGCCAGCACCACTTCGACAGGGAGCACCGGGGAGCTGTTTTTT

V: TRBV11-2
J: TRBJ1-1
size: -
D: -
CDR3: CASSFPREGTEAFF
DNA: TGTGCCAGCAGCTTCCCCCGGGAAGGGACTGAAGCTTTCTTT

V: TRBV5-4
J: TRBJ1-4
size: -
D: -
CDR3: CASSSQTATNEKLFF
DNA: TGTGCCAGCAGCTCCCAGACAGCAACTAATGAAAAACTGTTTTTT

V: TRBV19
J: TRBJ1-4
size: -
D: TRBD1
CDR3: CASSRTGNEKLFF
DNA: TGTGCCAGTAGTAGGACAGGGAATGAAAAACTGTTTTTT

V: TRBV18
J: TRBJ1-5
size: -
D: -
CDR3: CASSPPSRGAQHF
DNA: TGTGCCAGCTCACCACCATCTAGAGGCGCCCAGCATTTT

V: TRBV7-8
J: TRBJ2-3
size: -
D: TRBD1
CDR3: CASSLRQGSSGTDTQYF
DNA: TGTGCCAGCAGCCTACGACAGGGATCTTCTGGCACAGATACGCAGTATTTT

V: TRBV7-2
J: TRBJ1-2
size: -
D: -
CDR3: CASSFYRETYGYTF
DNA: TGTGCCAGCAGCTTCTACCGGGAAACCTATGGCTACACCTTC

V: TRBV6-5
J: TRBJ1-3
size: -
D: -
CDR3: CASGTLRSSGNTIYF
DNA: TGTGCCAGCGGGACTCTCAGGAGCTCTGGAAACACCATATATTTT